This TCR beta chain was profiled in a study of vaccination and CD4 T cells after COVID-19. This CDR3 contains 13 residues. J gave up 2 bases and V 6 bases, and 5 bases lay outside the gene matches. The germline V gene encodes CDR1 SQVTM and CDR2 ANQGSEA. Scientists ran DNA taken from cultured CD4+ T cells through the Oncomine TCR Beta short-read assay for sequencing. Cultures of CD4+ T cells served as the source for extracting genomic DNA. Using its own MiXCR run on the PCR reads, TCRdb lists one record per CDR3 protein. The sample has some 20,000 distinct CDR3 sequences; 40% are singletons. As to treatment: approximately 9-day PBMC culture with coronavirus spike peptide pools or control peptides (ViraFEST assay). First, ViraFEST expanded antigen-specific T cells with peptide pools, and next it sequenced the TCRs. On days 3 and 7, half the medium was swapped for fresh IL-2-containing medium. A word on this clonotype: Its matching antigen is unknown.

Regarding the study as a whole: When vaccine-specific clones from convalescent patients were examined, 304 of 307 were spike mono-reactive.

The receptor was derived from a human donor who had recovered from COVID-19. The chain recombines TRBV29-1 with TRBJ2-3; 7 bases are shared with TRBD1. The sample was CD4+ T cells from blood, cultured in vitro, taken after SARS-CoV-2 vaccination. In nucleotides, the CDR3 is TGCAGCGTCCAAGACAGGGTCACAGATACGCAGTATTTT. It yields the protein CSVQDRVTDTQYF.